This T cell receptor beta chain emerged from a study of early T cells in non-severe SARS-CoV-2 infection (dated by TCRdb to the early 2020s). A note on the overall study: Bulk RNA from unsorted whole blood was used for TCR sequencing, so alpha and beta chains could not be paired.

V is reduced by 4 bases and J by 7 bases, leaving a spacing of 22 bases between them. Including cysteine and phenylalanine, the CDR3 has 16 amino acids. The DNA shown is the 48-base CDR3, in frame from base 1. Library construction relied on 5' RACE. Sequenced on a NextSeq 500. Unique molecular identifiers were attached to individual cDNA molecules in the TCR library protocol so that sequencing error and PCR bias could be corrected. Sequencing covered both TCR alpha and beta chains, and within each sample the abundances of alpha and beta sequences were tightly co-correlated. On the study's bioinformatics: V gene, J gene and CDR3 annotation of TCR sequences was performed with Decombinator V4. TCRs were defined as expanded if a significant change between any two time points was detected under a Poisson model with p below 0.0001. TCR abundances were normalised to the total number of TCRs sequenced in each sample and reported as counts per million. MAIT TCRs were defined by TRAV1-2 paired with TRAJ12, TRAJ20 or TRAJ33, and iNKT TCRs by TRAV10 paired with TRAJ18. VDJdb, accessed 1 November 2021, was searched for CMV, EBV and SARS-CoV-2 annotated TCRs, excluding TCRs annotated for multiple antigens. TCRdb took the public reads, trimmed them with fastp at Q25, ran MiXCR for clone calling and kept in-frame beta chains. One record per CDR3 amino acid sequence lists the most common genes and DNA. None of the V and J calls come from the authors' own analysis; TCRdb made them. The sample table records around 50,000 distinct CDR3 sequences; 10% to 15% of these occur just once. The top ten hold 2.9% of the sample.

This clonotype was found many times. The specificity of this receptor is unknown. Per-base quality was not reported, and no clone a single base away is much larger than it. Results and caveats for the whole study, not just this receptor: VDJdb matching was skewed toward anti-spike CD8 responses and likely underestimated virus-specific expansions, missing private and CD4 specificities.

This was a case-control study nested in a cohort of healthcare workers in London, UK, who had nasopharyngeal swab PCR tests and blood samples taken every week. Healthcare workers were enrolled in the week of the UK lockdown, from 23 to 31 March 2020, and were followed every week for up to roughly 16 weeks. The clonotype was recovered from an adult who was a healthcare worker with PCR-confirmed SARS-CoV-2 infection or an uninfected control (not recorded which). This chain is built from TRBV12-3 or TRBV12-4 and TRBJ2-5, with the D call perhaps TRBD1 or TRBD2, each one matching 5 bases. Specimen: whole blood. The CDR3 corresponds to CASSYRGLTDVGTQYF. In nucleotides, the sequence is TGTGCCAGCAGTTACCGGGGCCTAACCGATGTGGGGACCCAGTACTTC.